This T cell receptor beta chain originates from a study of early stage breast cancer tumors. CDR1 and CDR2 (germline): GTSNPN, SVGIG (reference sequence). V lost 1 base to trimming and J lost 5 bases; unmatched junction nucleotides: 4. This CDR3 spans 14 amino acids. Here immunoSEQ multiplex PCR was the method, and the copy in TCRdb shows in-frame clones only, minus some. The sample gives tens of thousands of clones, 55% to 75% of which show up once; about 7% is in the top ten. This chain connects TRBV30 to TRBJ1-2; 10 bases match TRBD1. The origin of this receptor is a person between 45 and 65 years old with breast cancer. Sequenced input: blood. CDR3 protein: CAWSETGGRYGYTF. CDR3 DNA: TGTGCCTGGAGTGAGACAGGGGGCCGGTATGGCTACACCTTC.